Each of the 24 T cell receptor beta chains below was sequenced from the same sample in a study of CD8 T cells in ankylosing spondylitis. Study results and caveats: For ankylosing spondylitis blood, a TCR beta motif of under ten highly homologous variants appeared characteristic.

Their antigens are not known. MiXCR was run by TCRdb on the 5' RACE reads, yielding one entry per CDR3 protein. The sample records hundreds of thousands of distinct CDR3 sequences, about 10% being singletons. Sequencing was performed on blood, either unsorted or a sorted T cell fraction (not recorded which). The receptors stem from a male donor with ankylosing spondylitis.

This clonotype appeared many times. The genes are TRBV29-1 and TRBJ2-3; D is uncertain. Germline CDR1 SQVTM, CDR2 ANQGSEA. This CDR3 region has 14 residues. Trimming left V 4 bases short and J 0 bases short, with 11 bases between. The CDR3 loop is CSVVVEPSTDTQYF. The CDR3 DNA sequence: TGCAGCGTTGTGGTCGAACCTAGCACAGATACGCAGTATTTT.

The V and J genes are TRBV6-1 and TRBJ2-3; D is ambiguous. The V end lost 7 bases, the J end lost 4 bases, and 15 bases lay between the germline ends. The CDR3 sequence is 14 residues long. CDR1 and CDR2 (germline): MNHNS, SASEGT. In DNA, the CDR3 is TGTGCCAGCAACCCGGGCCAGGTGGCAGATACGCAGTATTTT. This sequence encodes CASNPGQVADTQYF.

This clonotype was counted ten times or more. The chain carries TRBV9 and TRBJ1-4, with 10 positions matching TRBD1. This CDR3 region has 15 residues. The V and J ends lost 0 bases and 8 bases, in that order; junction bases with no gene match: 4. Germline loops: CDR1 SGDLS, CDR2 YYNGEE. CDR3 amino acids: CASSVGSGQGEKLFF. The CDR3 DNA is TGTGCCAGCAGCGTAGGATCGGGACAGGGGGAAAAACTGTTTTTT.

The chain links TRBV18 to TRBJ1-6; D not certain. CDR1 KGHSH and CDR2 LQKENI come from the germline V gene. The CDR3 extends over 14 amino acids. The V end lost 3 bases, the J end lost 8 bases, and 11 bases lay between the germline ends. CDR3 coding DNA: TGTGCCAGCTCACCTCAATCCACGGATTCACCCCTCCACTTT. Translating gives CASSPQSTDSPLHF.

This clonotype showed up many times. V usage is TRBV18 and J usage is TRBJ1-1; D gene unclear. The CDR3 totals 14 residues. V was trimmed by 5 bases and J by 8 bases, leaving 18 bases between them. Germline V lookup: CDR1 KGHSH, CDR2 LQKENI. The DNA of the CDR3 is TGTGCCAGCTCAAGATCAGACGGTTGGTGGGAAGCTTTCTTT. Its translation: CASSRSDGWWEAFF.

This clonotype appeared a few times. One junction end does not reproduce the germline sequence, and a read error may be involved. The V call is TRBV20-1, the J call TRBJ2-1; TRBD1 aligns across 9 bases. The germline V gene has CDR1 DFQATT and CDR2 SNEGSKA (reference sequence). This CDR3 region has 11 residues. The chain's CDR3 is CSAPRGTGRIF. CDR3 nucleotide sequence: TGCAGTGCCCCCCGGGGGACAGGGAGAATCTTC.

This rearrangement joins TRBV20-1 to TRBJ2-1; TRBD2 agrees at 7 bases. After removal of 5 bases from V and 9 bases from J, the junction contained 13 bases not matched to a gene. The CDR3 has 14 residues. Germline V gives CDR1 DFQATT, CDR2 SNEGSKA (reference sequence). CDR3 in amino acids: CSAPRLAGAPEQFF. In DNA form, the CDR3 reads TGCAGTGCTCCCCGACTAGCCGGGGCACCTGAGCAGTTCTTC.

CDR3 loop: CSAPNQGSINYGYTF. The CDR3 region has the DNA TGCAGTGCTCCAAATCAGGGTTCGATCAACTATGGCTACACCTTC. The genes are TRBV20-1 and TRBJ1-2, with TRBD1 as a possible D gene (5 bases). The CDR3 has 15 residues. Germline V gene lookup returns CDR1 DFQATT and CDR2 SNEGSKA (reference sequence). Trimming left V 5 bases short and J 2 bases short, with 18 bases between.

V and J are TRBV7-3 and TRBJ2-3, with D hard to call. Per the germline V gene, CDR1 is SGHTA and CDR2 is FQGTGA. With 1 base removed from V and 0 bases from J, the gap between germline ends came to 5 bases. CDR3 length: 14 residues. The CDR3 nucleotides read TGTGCCAGCAGCTTAATGTCGAGCACAGATACGCAGTATTTT. Protein product: CASSLMSSTDTQYF.

DNA for the CDR3: TGTGCCATCAGAAGACAGGGGGGAGAGACCCAGTACTTC. It encodes CAIRRQGGETQYF. The gene calls are TRBV10-3 and TRBJ2-5, with 9 bases that match TRBD1. The CDR3 has 13 amino acids. CDR1 and CDR2 (germline): ENHRY, SYGVKD. V shed 6 bases, J shed 4 bases, and the junction held 3 bases outside the gene matches.

A few counts support this clonotype. The genes are TRBV4-3 and TRBJ2-1; a possible D gene is TRBD1 (5 bases). Trimming pared 1 base from V and 1 base from J, leaving 14 bases between. This CDR3 has 17 residues. CDR1 LGHNA and CDR2 YSLEER come from the germline V gene. CDR3 sequence reads: CASSQGTTLGSYNEQFF. The CDR3, as DNA: TGCGCCAGCAGCCAAGGGACAACACTGGGGTCCTACAATGAGCAGTTCTTC.

V usage is TRBV2 and J usage is TRBJ2-1, with no clear D. Germline loops: CDR1 SNHLY, CDR2 FYNNEI. The V end lost 5 bases, the J end lost 7 bases, and 12 bases lay between the germline ends. The CDR3 consists of 13 residues. Written as DNA, the CDR3 is TGTGCCAGCAGTTCCGTCCTCGGGAATGAGCAGTTCTTC. This sequence encodes CASSSVLGNEQFF.

This clonotype was observed a few times. This chain links TRBV20-1 with TRBJ2-1; no clear D gene. V was clipped by 1 base and J by 7 bases, with 5 bases between them. This CDR3 spans 11 amino acids. The germline CDR1 and CDR2 sequences are DFQATT and SNEGSKA (reference sequence). Here the CDR3 DNA reads TGCAGTGCTAGAGGCCCGAATGAGCAGTTCTTC. Translated, it gives CSARGPNEQFF.

This clonotype showed up just a few times. V and J are TRBV2 and TRBJ2-7; D gene ambiguous. Trimming shortened V by 5 bases and J by 7 bases, and 9 bases separated the two germline ends. The germline V gene has CDR1 SNHLY and CDR2 FYNNEI. CDR3 length: 11 amino acids. CDR3 residues: CASSLDWEQYF. The CDR3 nucleotides are TGTGCCAGCAGTCTAGATTGGGAGCAGTACTTC. The whole variable domain, remainder taken from reference TRBV2 and TRBJ2-7, is EPEVTQTPSHQVTQMGQEVILRCVPISNHLYFYWYRQILGQKVEFLVSFYNNEISEKSEIFDDQFSVERPDGSNFTLKIRSTKLEDSAMYFCASSLDWEQYFGPGTRLTVT.

This clonotype was detected many times. This sequence joins TRBV27 and TRBJ2-7, with a tentative D call TRBD1 (6 bases). The CDR3 spans 12 residues. Trimming shortened V by 8 bases and J by 4 bases, and 12 bases separated the two germline ends. Germline CDR1 and CDR2: MNHEY and SMNVEV (reference sequence). The CDR3 loop is CASRTDYYEQYF. CDR3 DNA sequence: TGTGCCAGCCGGACAGATTATTACGAGCAGTACTTC.

V gene TRBV7-2 combines with J gene TRBJ2-4, with no clear D. The V end was cut by 4 bases, the J end by 7 bases, with 14 bases between. This CDR3 has 14 amino acids. Germline CDR1 reads SGHTA; CDR2 reads FQGNSA. CDR3 bases: TGTGCCAGCAGCTACGACAATTCGGTGAACATTCAGTACTTC. Residues: CASSYDNSVNIQYF.

This sequence joins TRBV29-1 and TRBJ1-1, with D possibly being TRBD1 (5 bases). The CDR3 covers 13 residues. Trimming cost V 6 bases and J 6 bases, with 17 bases left between them. Germline-derived CDR1 and CDR2 are SQVTM and ANQGSEA. For the CDR3, the DNA is TGCAGCGTGATCCGGGACGCGCGACCTGAAGCTTTCTTT. This translates into CSVIRDARPEAFF.

Ten or more counts support this clonotype. The rearrangement joins TRBV10-3 to TRBJ1-6, with a possible D match to TRBD1 (6 bases). Per germline, CDR1 ENHRY and CDR2 SYGVKD. The CDR3 runs to 14 residues. V gave up 4 bases and J gave up 6 bases, with 10 bases separating them. This CDR3 is CAISGGQPNSPLHF. CDR3 nucleotides: TGTGCCATCAGTGGGGGACAACCTAATTCACCCCTCCACTTT.

The sample holds many counts of this clonotype. The chain joins TRBV9 to TRBJ1-4; D gene unclear. Trimming took off 4 bases at V and 6 bases at J, with 16 bases between the two ends. Germline values: CDR1 SGDLS, CDR2 YYNGEE. The CDR3 loop spans 15 amino acids. The CDR3: CASSPLGLVDEKLFF. CDR3 coding DNA: TGTGCCAGCAGCCCCCTCGGCCTCGTAGATGAAAAACTGTTTTTT.

This clonotype was recorded many times. This sequence joins TRBV12-3 or TRBV12-4 and TRBJ2-1, with D possibly TRBD2 on 6 matching bases. V was pared by 7 bases and J by 5 bases, with 18 bases between. There are 15 residues in the CDR3. Written as DNA, the CDR3 is TGTGCCAGCATTAGTAGCGGCAACAAGGACAATGAGCAGTTCTTC. This gives the protein CASISSGNKDNEQFF.

This clonotype was seen repeatedly, ten times or more. This sequence joins TRBV7-9 and TRBJ1-1, with D possibly matching TRBD1 (5 bases). Trimming shortened V by 10 bases and J by 10 bases, and 25 bases separated the two germline ends. This CDR3 has 14 residues. CDR1 is SEHNR, CDR2 FQNEAQ, per germline (reference sequence). The CDR3: CANTLLTADMGAFF. The CDR3 DNA reads TGTGCCAACACTTTACTGACGGCGGACATGGGAGCTTTCTTT.

The chain joins TRBV7-2 to TRBJ1-2; TRBD1 matches at 9 bases. Per germline, CDR1 SGHTA and CDR2 FQGNSA. Losses at the gene ends were 4 bases for V and 2 bases for J; bases not matched to a gene: 5. The CDR3 length is 15 residues. In DNA form, the CDR3 reads TGTGCCAGCAGCTCCCGGACAGGGGACAACTATGGCTACACCTTC. It yields the protein CASSSRTGDNYGYTF.

This clonotype was recorded a few times. V usage is TRBV5-1 and J usage is TRBJ2-3; 8 bases match TRBD2. Per the germline V gene, CDR1 is SGHRS and CDR2 is YFSETQ. The CDR3 consists of 16 residues. J lost 0 bases, V lost 4 bases, and 7 bases had no gene match. The CDR3 here is CASSPGLAQSTDTQYF. CDR3 nucleotides: TGCGCCAGCAGCCCTGGACTAGCACAAAGCACAGATACGCAGTATTTT.

There are many counts of this clonotype. V and J are TRBV5-1 and TRBJ1-1, with D hard to call. In germline, CDR1 is SGHRS, CDR2 YFSETQ. Trimming cost V 4 bases and J 4 bases, with 11 bases left between them. The CDR3 spans 13 residues. For the CDR3, the DNA is TGCGCCAGCAGCCGCAGAGACCTCACTGAAGCTTTCTTT. Translating gives CASSRRDLTEAFF.